The sequence of this T cell receptor beta chain was determined in a study of identical twins. Findings and limits, study-wide: There were fewer insertions in abundant cord blood beta clonotypes, but memory repertoires showed no such pattern. Potential partial confounding of zero-insertion analyses by invariant MAIT and iNKT cells was noted.

Healthy Caucasian donors formed the entire cohort. The CDR3 is 12 residues long. The germline gives CDR1 LGHNA, CDR2 YNFKEQ. Trimming left V 6 bases short and J 7 bases short, with 12 bases between. This clonotype appeared a few times. The antigen is unknown. A universal primer site was added by template switching, and unique molecular identifiers were carried by the cDNA. MiXCR, applied by TCRdb to the 5' RACE reads, yields one record per CDR3 protein. The sample has 250,000 or so distinct CDR3 sequences, approximately 7.8% seen once. The same specimen was also included in a second study, on yellow fever vaccine responses in identical twins.

The clonotype comes from a woman in her late teens or twenties in good health. Sequenced input: CD8+ T cells sorted from blood. The rearrangement links TRBV4-2 to TRBJ1-2; possible D gene TRBD1, 6 bases. The CDR3 bases are TGTGCCAGCAGATCAGGGGCTGCTGGCTACACCTTC. It codes for CASRSGAAGYTF.